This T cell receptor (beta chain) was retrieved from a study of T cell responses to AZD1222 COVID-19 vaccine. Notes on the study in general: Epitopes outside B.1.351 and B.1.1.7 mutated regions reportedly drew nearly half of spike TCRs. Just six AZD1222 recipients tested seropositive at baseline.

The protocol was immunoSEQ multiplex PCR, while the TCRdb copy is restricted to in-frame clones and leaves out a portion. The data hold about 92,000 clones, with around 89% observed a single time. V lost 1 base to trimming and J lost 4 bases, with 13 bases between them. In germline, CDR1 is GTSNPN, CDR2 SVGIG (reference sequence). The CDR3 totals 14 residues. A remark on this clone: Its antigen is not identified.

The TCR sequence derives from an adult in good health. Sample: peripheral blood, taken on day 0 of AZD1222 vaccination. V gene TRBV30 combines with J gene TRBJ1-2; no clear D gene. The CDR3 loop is CAWSASRTTYGYTF. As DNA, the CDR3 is TGTGCCTGGAGTGCGTCACGAACTACCTATGGCTACACCTTC.